This TCR beta chain is drawn from a study of cytomegalovirus exposure and HLA in healthy donors. As concerns this clone: The antigen remains undetermined.

There are 11 residues in the CDR3. Trimming cost V 5 bases and J 7 bases, with 6 bases left between them. Germline CDR1 DFQATT, CDR2 SNEGSKA (reference sequence). Notes on the study in general: CMV serostatus was the sole immune exposure information available. Earlier analysis found most TCR beta V segments productive about 87% or about 30% of the time. Presence/absence analyses treated sequencing depth as roughly uniform across donors. Across HLA loci, a later analysis found differing TCR association rates, with DRB1 most and HLA-C fewest.

PCR employed 60 Vbeta and 13 Jbeta primers. The protocol was immunoSEQ multiplex PCR, while the TCRdb copy is restricted to in-frame clones and leaves out a portion. Here the sample spans roughly 140,000 clones, 64% being singletons. Sequencing used PBMCs. The chain combines TRBV20-1 with TRBJ1-6; D is perhaps TRBD1 (5 bases). This receptor was taken from a woman in her twenties or thirties in good health and CMV-seropositive. As DNA, the CDR3 is TGCAGTGCTGCAGGGAATTCACCCCTCCACTTT. Translated: CSAAGNSPLHF.